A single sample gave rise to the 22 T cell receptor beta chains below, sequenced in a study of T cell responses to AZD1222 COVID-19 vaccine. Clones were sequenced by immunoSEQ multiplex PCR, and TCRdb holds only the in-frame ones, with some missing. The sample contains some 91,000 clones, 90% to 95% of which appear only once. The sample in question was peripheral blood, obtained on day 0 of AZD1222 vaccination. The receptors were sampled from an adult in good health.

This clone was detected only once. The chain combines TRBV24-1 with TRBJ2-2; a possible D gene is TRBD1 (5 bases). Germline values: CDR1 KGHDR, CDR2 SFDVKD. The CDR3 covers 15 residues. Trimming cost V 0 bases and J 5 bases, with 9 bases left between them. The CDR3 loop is CATSDLQRQTGELFF. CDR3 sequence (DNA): TGTGCCACCAGTGATTTGCAGCGACAGACCGGGGAGCTGTTTTTT.

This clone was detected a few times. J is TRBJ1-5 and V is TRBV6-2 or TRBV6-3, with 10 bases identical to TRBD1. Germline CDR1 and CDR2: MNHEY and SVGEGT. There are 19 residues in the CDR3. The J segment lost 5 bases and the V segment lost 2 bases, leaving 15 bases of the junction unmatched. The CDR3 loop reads CASSYRRTGGEVPYQPQHF. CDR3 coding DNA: TGTGCCAGCAGTTACCGCCGGACAGGGGGAGAGGTCCCCTATCAGCCCCAGCATTTT.

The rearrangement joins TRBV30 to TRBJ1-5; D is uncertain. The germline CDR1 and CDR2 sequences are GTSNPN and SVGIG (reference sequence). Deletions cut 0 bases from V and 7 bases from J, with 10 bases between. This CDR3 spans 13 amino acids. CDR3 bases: TGTGCCTGGAGTGTATCCGGGGTCCAGCCCCAGCATTTT. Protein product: CAWSVSGVQPQHF. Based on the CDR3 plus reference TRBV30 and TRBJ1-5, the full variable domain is SQTIHQWPATLVQPVGSPLSLECTVEGTSNPNLYWYRQAAGRGLQLLFYSVGIGQISSEVPQNLSASRPQDRQFILSSKKLLLSDSGFYLCAWSVSGVQPQHFGDGTRLSIL.

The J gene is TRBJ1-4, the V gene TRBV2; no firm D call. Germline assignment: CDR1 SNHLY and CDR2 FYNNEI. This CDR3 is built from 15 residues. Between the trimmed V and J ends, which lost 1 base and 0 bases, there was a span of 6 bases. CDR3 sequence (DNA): TGTGCCAGCAGTGAAGTCGGGACAACTAATGAAAAACTGTTTTTT. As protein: CASSEVGTTNEKLFF.

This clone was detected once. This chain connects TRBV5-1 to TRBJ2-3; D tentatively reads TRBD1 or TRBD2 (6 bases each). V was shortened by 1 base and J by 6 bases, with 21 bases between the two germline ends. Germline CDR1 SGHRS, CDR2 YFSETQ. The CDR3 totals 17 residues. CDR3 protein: CASSLPLNGGRGDTQYF. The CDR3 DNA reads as TGCGCCAGCAGCTTGCCTCTCAACGGGGGCCGTGGGGATACGCAGTATTTT. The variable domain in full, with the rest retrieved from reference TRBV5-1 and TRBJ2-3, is KAGVTQTPRYLIKTRGQQVTLSCSPISGHRSVSWYQQTPGQGLQFLFEYFSETQRNKGNFPGRFSGRQFSNSRSEMNVSTLELGDSALYLCASSLPLNGGRGDTQYFGPGTRLTVL.

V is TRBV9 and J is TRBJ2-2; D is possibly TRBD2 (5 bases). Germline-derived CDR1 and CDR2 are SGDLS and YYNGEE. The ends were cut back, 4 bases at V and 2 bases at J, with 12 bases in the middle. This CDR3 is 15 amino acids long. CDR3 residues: CASSKTDYNTGELFF. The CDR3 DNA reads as TGTGCCAGCAGCAAAACCGACTATAACACCGGGGAGCTGTTTTTT. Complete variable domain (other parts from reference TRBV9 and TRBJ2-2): DSGVTQTPKHLITATGQRVTLRCSPRSGDLSVYWYQQSLDQGLQFLIQYYNGEERAKGNILERFSAQQFPDLHSELNLSSLELGDSALYFCASSKTDYNTGELFFGEGSRLTVL.

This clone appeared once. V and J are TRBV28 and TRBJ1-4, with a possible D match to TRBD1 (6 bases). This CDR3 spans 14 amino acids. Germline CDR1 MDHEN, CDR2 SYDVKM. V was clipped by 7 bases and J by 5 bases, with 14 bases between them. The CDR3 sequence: CASNQRGGNEKLFF. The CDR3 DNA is TGTGCCAGCAACCAAAGGGGGGGAAATGAAAAACTGTTTTTT.

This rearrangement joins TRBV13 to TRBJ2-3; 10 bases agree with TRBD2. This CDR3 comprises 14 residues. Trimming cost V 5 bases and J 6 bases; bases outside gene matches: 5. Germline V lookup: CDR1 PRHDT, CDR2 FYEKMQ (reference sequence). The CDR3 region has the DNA TGTGCCAGCAGCCGCGGGACTAGCGCCGATACGCAGTATTTT. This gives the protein CASSRGTSADTQYF.

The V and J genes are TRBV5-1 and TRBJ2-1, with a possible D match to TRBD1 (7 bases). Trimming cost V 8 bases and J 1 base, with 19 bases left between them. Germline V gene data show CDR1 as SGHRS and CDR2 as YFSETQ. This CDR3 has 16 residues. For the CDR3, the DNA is TGCGCCAGTACCCCCAGGGGGGACAGATCCTACAATGAGCAGTTCTTC. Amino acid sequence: CASTPRGDRSYNEQFF.

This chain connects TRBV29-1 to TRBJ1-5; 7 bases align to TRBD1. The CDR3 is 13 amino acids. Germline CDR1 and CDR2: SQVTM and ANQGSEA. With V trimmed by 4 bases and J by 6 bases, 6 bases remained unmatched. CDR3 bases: TGCAGCGTTGGACAGGGTCGGGCTCAGCCCCAGCATTTT. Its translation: CSVGQGRAQPQHF. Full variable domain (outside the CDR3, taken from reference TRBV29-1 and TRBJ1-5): SAVISQKPSRDICQRGTSLTIQCQVDSQVTMMFWYRQQPGQSLTLIATANQGSEATYESGFVIDKFPISRPNLTFSTLTVSNMSPEDSSIYLCSVGQGRAQPQHFGDGTRLSIL.

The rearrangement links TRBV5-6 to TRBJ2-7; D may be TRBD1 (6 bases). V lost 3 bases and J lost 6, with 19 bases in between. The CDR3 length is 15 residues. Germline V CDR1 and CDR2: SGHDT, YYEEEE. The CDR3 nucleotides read TGTGCCAGCAGCTGGATAACCGGGACACCGGGCGAGCAGTACTTC. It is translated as CASSWITGTPGEQYF.

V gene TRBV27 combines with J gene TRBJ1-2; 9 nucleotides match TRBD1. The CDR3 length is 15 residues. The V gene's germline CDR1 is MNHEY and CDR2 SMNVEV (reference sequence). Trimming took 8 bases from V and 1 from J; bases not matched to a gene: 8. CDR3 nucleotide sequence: TGTGCCAGCCGAAAGGAGACAGGGGGTAACTATGGCTACACCTTC. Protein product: CASRKETGGNYGYTF.

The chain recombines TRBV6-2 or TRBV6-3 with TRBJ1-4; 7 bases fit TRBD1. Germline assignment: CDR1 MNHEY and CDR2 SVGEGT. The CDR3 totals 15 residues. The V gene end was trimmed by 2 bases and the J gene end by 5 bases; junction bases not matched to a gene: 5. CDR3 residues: CASSYLQGRNEKLFF. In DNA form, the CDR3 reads TGTGCCAGCAGTTACCTACAGGGGCGCAATGAAAAACTGTTTTTT.

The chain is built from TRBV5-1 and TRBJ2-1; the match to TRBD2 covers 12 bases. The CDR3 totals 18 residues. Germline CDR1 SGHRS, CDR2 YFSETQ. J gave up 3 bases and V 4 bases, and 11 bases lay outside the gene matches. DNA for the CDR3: TGCGCCAGCAGCCGAACTAGCGGGAGGAGGGGGAGCTACAATGAGCAGTTCTTC. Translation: CASSRTSGRRGSYNEQFF. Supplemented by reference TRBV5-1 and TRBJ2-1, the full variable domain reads KAGVTQTPRYLIKTRGQQVTLSCSPISGHRSVSWYQQTPGQGLQFLFEYFSETQRNKGNFPGRFSGRQFSNSRSEMNVSTLELGDSALYLCASSRTSGRRGSYNEQFFGPGTRLTVL.

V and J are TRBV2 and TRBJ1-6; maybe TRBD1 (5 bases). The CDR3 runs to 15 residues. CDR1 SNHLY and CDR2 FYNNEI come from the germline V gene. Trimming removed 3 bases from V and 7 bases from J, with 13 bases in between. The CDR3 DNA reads TGTGCCAGCAGTGACGGGACGGCCTCCAATTCACCCCTCCACTTT. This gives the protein CASSDGTASNSPLHF.

The CDR3 reads CASSNPTSGTYEQYF. The CDR3 DNA reads TGTGCCAGTAGCAACCCGACTAGCGGGACGTACGAGCAGTACTTC. The J gene is TRBJ2-7, the V gene TRBV19; TRBD2 matches at 11 bases. Germline assignment: CDR1 LNHDA and CDR2 SQIVND (reference sequence). CDR3 length: 15 residues. The junction had 8 bases not matched to a gene; V was cut back by 6 bases and J by 4 bases.

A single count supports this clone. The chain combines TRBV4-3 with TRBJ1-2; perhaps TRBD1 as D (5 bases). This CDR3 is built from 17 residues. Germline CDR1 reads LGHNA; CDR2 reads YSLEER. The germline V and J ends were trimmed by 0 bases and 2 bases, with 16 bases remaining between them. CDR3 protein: CASSQDFFGGKNYGYTF. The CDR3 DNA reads TGCGCCAGCAGCCAAGATTTTTTTGGGGGAAAGAACTATGGCTACACCTTC.

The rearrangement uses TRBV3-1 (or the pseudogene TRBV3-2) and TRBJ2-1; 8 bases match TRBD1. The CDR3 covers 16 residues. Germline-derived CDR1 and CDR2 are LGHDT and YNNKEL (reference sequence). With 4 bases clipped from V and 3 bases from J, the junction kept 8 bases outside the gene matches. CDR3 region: CASSRIDRGHYNEQFF. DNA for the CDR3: TGTGCCAGCAGCCGCATCGACAGGGGCCACTACAATGAGCAGTTCTTC.

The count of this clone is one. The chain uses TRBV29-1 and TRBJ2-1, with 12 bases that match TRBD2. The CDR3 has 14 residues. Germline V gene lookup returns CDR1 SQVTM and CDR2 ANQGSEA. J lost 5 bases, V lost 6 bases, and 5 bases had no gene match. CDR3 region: CSVAGLAGNNEQFF. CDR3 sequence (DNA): TGCAGCGTCGCTGGACTAGCGGGGAACAATGAGCAGTTCTTC.

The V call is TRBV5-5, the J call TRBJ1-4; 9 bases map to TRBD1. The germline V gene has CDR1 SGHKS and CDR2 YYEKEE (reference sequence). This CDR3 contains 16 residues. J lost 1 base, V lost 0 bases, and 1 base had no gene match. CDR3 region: CASSLDRGLTNEKLFF. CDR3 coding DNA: TGTGCCAGCAGCTTGGACAGGGGGCTAACTAATGAAAAACTGTTTTTT.

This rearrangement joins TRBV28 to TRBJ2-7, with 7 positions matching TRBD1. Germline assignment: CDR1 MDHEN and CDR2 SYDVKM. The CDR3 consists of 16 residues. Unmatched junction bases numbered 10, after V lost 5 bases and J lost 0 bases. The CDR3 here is CASSPGQVRSSYEQYF. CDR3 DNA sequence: TGTGCCAGCAGTCCAGGACAGGTCCGAAGCTCCTACGAGCAGTACTTC.

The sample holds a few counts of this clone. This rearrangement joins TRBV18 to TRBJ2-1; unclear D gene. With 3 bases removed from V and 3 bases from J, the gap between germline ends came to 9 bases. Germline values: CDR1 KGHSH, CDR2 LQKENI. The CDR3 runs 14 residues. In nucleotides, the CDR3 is TGTGCCAGCTCACCCAATGCAGGCTACAATGAGCAGTTCTTC. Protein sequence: CASSPNAGYNEQFF.